The clone carrying this TCR beta chain was seen more than once but under ten times. Its specificity is unknown. Mismatch with germline at one junction end may stem from a read error. CDR1 is SSHAT and CDR2 is FNYEAQ in the germline V gene (reference sequence). The CDR3 is made up of 16 amino acids. The data originate from a study of response to subunit inactivated influenza vaccine. TCRdb re-derived calls from the RT-PCR reads in MiXCR, one entry per CDR3 protein. The sample lists 600,000 to 700,000 distinct CDR3 sequences, about 15% occurring once. Overall study findings and caveats: The authors suggested that every seasonal influenza vaccination recruits few new T cells.

This chain joins TRBV7-7 and TRBJ2-5; 8 bases are shared with TRBD2. The sequence derives from a man in his forties or fifties who received an inactivated influenza vaccine. The material sequenced was PBMCs from blood, taken less than 15 days before vaccination. The CDR3 nucleotides are TGTGCTAGCAGCTTAAATAGCGGGGAAACTCAAGAGACCCAGTACTTC. It encodes CASSLNSGETQETQYF.